This T cell receptor (beta chain) was identified in a study of blood T cells in healthy people across ages. The authors ran a second PCR of roughly 6 to 11 cycles using a sample-barcoded 5' primer and a J-beta primer mix. In TCRdb, the 5' RACE reads were re-called with MiXCR into one record per CDR3 protein. The repertoire holds roughly 900,000 distinct CDR3 sequences, with around 46% as singletons. This clonotype has only a few counts. Trimming shortened V by 2 bases and J by 0 bases, and 10 bases separated the two germline ends. CDR1 is LGHNA and CDR2 is YNFKEQ in the germline V gene. The CDR3 has 16 residues.

Sample: blood. The chain uses TRBV4-2 and TRBJ1-4, with D possibly being TRBD1 (6 bases). The sequence derives from a man between 25 and 39 years old in good health. The CDR3 sequence: CASSQSGAATNEKLFF. In DNA form, the CDR3 reads TGTGCCAGCAGCCAATCGGGGGCAGCAACTAATGAAAAACTGTTTTTT.